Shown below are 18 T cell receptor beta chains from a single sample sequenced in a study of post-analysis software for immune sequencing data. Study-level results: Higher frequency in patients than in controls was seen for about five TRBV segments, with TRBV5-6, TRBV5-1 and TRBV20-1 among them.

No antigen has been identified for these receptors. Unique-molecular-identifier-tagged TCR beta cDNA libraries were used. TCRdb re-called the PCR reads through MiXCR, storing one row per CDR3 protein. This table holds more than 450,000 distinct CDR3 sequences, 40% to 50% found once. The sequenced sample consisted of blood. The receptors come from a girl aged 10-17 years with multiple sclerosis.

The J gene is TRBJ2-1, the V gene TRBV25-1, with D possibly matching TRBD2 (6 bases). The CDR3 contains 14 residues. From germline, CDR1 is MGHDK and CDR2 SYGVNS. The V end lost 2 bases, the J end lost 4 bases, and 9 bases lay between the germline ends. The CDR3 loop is CASSEEGTYNEQFF. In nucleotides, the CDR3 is TGTGCCAGCAGTGAAGAAGGGACTTACAATGAGCAGTTCTTC.

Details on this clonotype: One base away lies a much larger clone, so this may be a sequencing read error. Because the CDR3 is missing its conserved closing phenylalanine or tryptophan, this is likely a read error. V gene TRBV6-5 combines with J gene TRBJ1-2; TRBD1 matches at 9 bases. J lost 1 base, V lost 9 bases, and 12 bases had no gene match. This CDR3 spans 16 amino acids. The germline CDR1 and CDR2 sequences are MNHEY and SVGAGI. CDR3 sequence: CASIGTRGQGNYGYTV. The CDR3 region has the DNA TGTGCCAGTATAGGAACGAGGGGACAGGGTAACTATGGCTACACCGTC.

CDR3 sequence: CSALAGGSGDEQFF. CDR3 coding DNA: TGCAGCGCCCTAGCGGGGGGAAGTGGAGATGAGCAGTTCTTC. The chain has TRBV29-1 and TRBJ2-1; 11 nucleotides align to TRBD2. CDR3 size: 14 residues. V lost 7 bases to trimming and J lost 8 bases; unmatched junction nucleotides: 10. Germline V gene data show CDR1 as SQVTM and CDR2 as ANQGSEA.

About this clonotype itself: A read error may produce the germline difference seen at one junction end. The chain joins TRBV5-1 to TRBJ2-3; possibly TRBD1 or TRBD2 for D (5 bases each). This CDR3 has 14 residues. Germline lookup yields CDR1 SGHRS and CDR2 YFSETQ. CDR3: CASSLGASTGTQYF. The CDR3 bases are TGCGCCAGCAGCTTGGGGGCTAGCACAGGTACGCAGTATTTT. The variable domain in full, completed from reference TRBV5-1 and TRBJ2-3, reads KAGVTQTPRYLIKTRGQQVTLSCSPISGHRSVSWYQQTPGQGLQFLFEYFSETQRNKGNFPGRFSGRQFSNSRSEMNVSTLELGDSALYLCASSLGASTGTQYFGPGTRLTVL.

The CDR3 region has the DNA TGTGCCAGCAGTTTAGCCCCAGGCCATGGCTACACCTTC. It translates to CASSLAPGHGYTF. J is TRBJ1-2 and V is TRBV12-3 or TRBV12-4, with unresolved D. The CDR3 is 13 residues long. V was trimmed by 0 bases and J by 6 bases, leaving 8 bases between them.

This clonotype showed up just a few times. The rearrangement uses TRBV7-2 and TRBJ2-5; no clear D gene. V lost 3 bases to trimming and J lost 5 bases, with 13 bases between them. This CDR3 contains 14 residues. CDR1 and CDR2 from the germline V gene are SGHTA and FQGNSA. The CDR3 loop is CASSFEGYWETQYF. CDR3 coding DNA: TGTGCCAGCAGCTTTGAAGGATACTGGGAGACCCAGTACTTC.

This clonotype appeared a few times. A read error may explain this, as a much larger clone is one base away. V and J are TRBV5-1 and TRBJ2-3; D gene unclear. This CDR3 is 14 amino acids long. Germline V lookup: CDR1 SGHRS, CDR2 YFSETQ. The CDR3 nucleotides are TGCGCCAGCAACTTGGGTCAGTCCACAGATACGCAGTATTTT. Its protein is CASNLGQSTDTQYF.

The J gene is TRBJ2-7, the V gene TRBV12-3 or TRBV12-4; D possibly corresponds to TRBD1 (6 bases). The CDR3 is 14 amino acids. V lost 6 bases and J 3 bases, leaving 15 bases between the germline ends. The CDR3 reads CASSNAGGRYEQYF. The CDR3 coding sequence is TGTGCCAGCAGCAACGCTGGGGGCCGCTACGAGCAGTACTTC.

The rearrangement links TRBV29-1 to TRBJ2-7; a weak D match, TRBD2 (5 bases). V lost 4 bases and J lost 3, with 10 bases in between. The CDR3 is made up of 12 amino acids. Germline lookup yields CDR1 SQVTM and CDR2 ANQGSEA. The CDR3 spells CSVGQEVYEQYF. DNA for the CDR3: TGCAGCGTTGGGCAGGAGGTCTACGAGCAGTACTTC.

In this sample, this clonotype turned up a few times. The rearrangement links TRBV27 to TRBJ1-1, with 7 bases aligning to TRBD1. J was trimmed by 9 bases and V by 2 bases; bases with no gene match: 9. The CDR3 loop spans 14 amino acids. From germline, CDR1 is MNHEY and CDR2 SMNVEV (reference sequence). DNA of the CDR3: TGTGCCAGCAGTTTAAAACAGGGGCCTTATAAAGCTTTCTTT. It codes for CASSLKQGPYKAFF.

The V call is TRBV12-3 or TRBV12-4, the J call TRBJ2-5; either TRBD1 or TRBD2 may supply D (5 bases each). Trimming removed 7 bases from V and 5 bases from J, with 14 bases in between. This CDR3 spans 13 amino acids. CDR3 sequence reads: CASTQGGRETQYF. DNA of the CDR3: TGTGCCAGCACCCAGGGCGGGCGGGAGACCCAGTACTTC.

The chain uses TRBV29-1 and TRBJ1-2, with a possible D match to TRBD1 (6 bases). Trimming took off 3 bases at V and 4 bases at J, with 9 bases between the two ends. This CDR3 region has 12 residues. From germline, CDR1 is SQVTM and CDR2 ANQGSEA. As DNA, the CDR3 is TGCAGCGTTGAGGAGGGGGGCTATGGCTACACCTTC. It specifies CSVEEGGYGYTF.

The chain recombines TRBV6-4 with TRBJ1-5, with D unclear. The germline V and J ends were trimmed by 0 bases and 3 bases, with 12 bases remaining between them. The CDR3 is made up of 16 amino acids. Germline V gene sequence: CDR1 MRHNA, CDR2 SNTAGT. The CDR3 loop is CASSDSCPNPNQPQHF. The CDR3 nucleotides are TGTGCCAGCAGTGACTCTTGCCCAAACCCCAATCAGCCCCAGCATTTT.

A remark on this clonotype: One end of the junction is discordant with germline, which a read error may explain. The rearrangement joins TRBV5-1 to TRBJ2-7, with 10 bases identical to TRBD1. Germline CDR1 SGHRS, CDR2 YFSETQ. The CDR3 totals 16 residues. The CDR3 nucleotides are TGCGTCAGCAGCCGAGCGACAGGGGGCCCCATCTACGAGCAGTACTTC. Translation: CVSSRATGGPIYEQYF.

The CDR3 here is CASAGQVIHEQYF. DNA of the CDR3: TGTGCCAGCGCGGGACAGGTCATCCACGAGCAGTACTTC. This chain connects TRBV12-3 or TRBV12-4 to TRBJ2-7; 8 bases match TRBD1. The length of the CDR3 is 13 residues. The J segment lost 5 bases and the V segment lost 8 bases, leaving 8 bases of the junction unmatched.

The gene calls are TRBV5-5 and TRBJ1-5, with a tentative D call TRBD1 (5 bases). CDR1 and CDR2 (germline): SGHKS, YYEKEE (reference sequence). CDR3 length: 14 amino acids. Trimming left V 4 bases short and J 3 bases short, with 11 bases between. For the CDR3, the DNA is TGTGCCAGCAGCGGCGACAGTGCCAATCAGCCCCAGCATTTT. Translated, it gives CASSGDSANQPQHF.

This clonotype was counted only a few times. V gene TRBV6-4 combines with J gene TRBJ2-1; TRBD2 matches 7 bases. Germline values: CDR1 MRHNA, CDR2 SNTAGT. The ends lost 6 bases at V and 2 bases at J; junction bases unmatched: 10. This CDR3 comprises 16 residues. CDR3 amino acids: CASRPGAGFTYNEQFF. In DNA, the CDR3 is TGTGCCAGCAGACCGGGAGCGGGATTCACCTACAATGAGCAGTTCTTC.

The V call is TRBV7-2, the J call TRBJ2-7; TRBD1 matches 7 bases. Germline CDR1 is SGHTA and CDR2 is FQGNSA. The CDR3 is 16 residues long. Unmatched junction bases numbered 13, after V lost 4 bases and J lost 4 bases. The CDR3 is CASSSPTGAILYEQYF. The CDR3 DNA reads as TGTGCCAGCAGCTCACCCACAGGGGCCATCCTTTACGAGCAGTACTTC.